This T cell receptor beta chain was recorded in a study of shared clonotypes between healthy human individuals. Data came from immunoSEQ multiplex PCR; TCRdb stores just in-frame clones and leaves some out. The sample has over a million clones; around three quarters are singletons. Note on this clone: Other nucleotide sequences from this sample produce the same CDR3.

The V and J ends lost 0 bases and 5 bases respectively, with 5 bases between them. Germline V gene lookup returns CDR1 DFQATT and CDR2 SNEGSKA (reference sequence). This CDR3 spans 11 amino acids. Material: memory CD4+ T cells from PBMCs. Described subset: CD45RA-negative fraction. This rearrangement joins TRBV20-1 to TRBJ2-7, with D unresolved. The receptor was derived from a man between 18 and 35 years old in good health. Some clones in this sample may be carry-over from other donors' samples. CDR3 DNA: TGCAGTGCTAGAGATCGCGACGAGCAGTACTTC. Translated: CSARDRDEQYF.